These T cell receptor beta chains were read from a single sample in a study of blood T cell repertoires in COVID-19. TCRdb's table, derived via immunoSEQ multiplex PCR, lists solely in-frame clones and lacks some. Counted here are 450,000 to 600,000 clones, roughly 90% occurring once; the ten biggest clones make up roughly 0.72%. The specimen was PBMCs or T cells enriched from blood (not recorded which). These receptors all stem from a woman aged 18-29 years who had recovered from COVID-19. Each CDR3 is given with its conserved first and last residue.

v_call	cdr3_aa
TRBV5-1	CASSLEQQETQYF
TRBV5-6	CASSLDSKRGYTF
TRBV18	CASSPQGAVNQPQHF
TRBV5-1	CASSTGNTEAFF
TRBV11-2	CASSSPTVYEQYF
TRBV18	CASSPLAGNSGNTIYF
TRBV12-3/TRBV12-4	CASSTGTSQPQHF
TRBV29-1	CSVEEGLQETQYF
TRBV19	CASSPGTGLIGANVLTF
TRBV4-1	CASSRTGRVENEKLFF
TRBV27	CASSWGGYTEAFF
TRBV7-8	CASSSMGTDTEAFF
TRBV11-2	CASSLDRRTADNSPLHF
TRBV29-1	CSVGTGKAAGYTF
TRBV4-1	CASSQGRAGIYNEQFF
TRBV28	CASSWGVDHQPQHF
TRBV2	CASSPRVLYEQYF
TRBV27	CASSFRETQYF
TRBV27	CASSFVRGNTEAFF
TRBV5-1	CASSFEAGPVPTYEQYF
TRBV10-2	CASSDGGRDIQYF
TRBV21-1	CASSLGTGIKLSGANVLTF
TRBV19	CASSPLGEGNTEAFF
TRBV6-1	CASSGGIGEALIQPQHF
TRBV4-1	CASSGTGGGYTF
TRBV7-2	CASSLILLNSPLHF
TRBV6-5	CASSLIRDRDNEQFF
TRBV5-4	CASSRDSIYEQYF
TRBV18	CASSPTGIRDTEAFF
TRBV5-5	CASTGEVGTEAFF
TRBV20-1	CSASPRGTAYLSRTEAFF
TRBV2	CASSEAGNSPLHF
TRBV10-3	CATLKGAGDVNTEAFF
TRBV28	CASTPRGISNQPQHF
TRBV7-9	CASSSLWAGALSGTEAFF
TRBV7-8	CASSSTVNTEAFF
TRBV5-1	CASSLGGQGLGRHNEQFF
TRBV2	CASWDYRGTTDTQYF
TRBV6-6	CASSYGLHGNEQFF
TRBV27	CASSLAGSYEQYF
TRBV6-6	CASSPGTSGTFSTDTQYF